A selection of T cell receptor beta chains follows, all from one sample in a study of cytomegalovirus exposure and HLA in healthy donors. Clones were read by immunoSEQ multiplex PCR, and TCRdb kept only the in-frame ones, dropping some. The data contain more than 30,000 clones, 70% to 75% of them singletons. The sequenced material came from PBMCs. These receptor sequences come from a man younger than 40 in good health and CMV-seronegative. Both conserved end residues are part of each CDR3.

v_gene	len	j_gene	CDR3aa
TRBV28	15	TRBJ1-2	CASSFTGDTNYGYTF
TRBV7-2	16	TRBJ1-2	CASSLIGTGGADGYTF
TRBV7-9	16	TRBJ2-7	CASSLGAGATTYEQYF
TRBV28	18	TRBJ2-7	CASSLWGYRERDKDEQYF
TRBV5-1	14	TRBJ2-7	CASSLRTGAGEQYF
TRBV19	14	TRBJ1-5	CASMGGSLYQPQHF
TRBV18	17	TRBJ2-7	CASSPIRESGSRSEQYF
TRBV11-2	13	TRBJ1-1	CASSLTGVTEAFF
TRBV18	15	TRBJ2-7	CASSPTSGWAYEQYF
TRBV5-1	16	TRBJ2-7	CASSGGLAGGATEQYF
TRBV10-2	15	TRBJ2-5	CASSPSGGAGETQYF
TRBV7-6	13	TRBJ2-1	CASSLNRGHEQFF
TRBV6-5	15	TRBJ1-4	CASRSQGVPNEKLFF
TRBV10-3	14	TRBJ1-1	CAISPLGSNTEAFF
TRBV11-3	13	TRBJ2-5	CASRGQGQETQYF
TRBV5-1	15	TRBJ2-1	CASSGDRGTSNEQFF
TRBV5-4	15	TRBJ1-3	CASSSAGGSGNTIYF
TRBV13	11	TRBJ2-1	CASSLVSEQFF
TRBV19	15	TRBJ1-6	CASSMLEQINSPLHF
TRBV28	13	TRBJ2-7	CASRSTGANEQYF
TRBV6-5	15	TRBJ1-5	CASSYSPRQGQPQHF
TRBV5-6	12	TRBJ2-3	CASSNQGITQYF
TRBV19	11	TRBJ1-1	CASTRLVRAFF
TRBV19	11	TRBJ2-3	CASSEMGTQYF
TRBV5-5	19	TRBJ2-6	CASSLLAGPGTSGANVLTF
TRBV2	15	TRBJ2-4	CASRGGGVAKNIQYF
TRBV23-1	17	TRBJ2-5	CASSQGPGQGTQETQYF
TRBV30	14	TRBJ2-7	CAWSVGQGPHEQYF
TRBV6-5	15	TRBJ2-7	CASSLRGGASYEQYF
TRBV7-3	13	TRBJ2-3	CASSQSGRDTQYF
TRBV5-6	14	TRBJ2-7	CASSLDQGLYEQYF
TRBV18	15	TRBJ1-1	CASSPPGQGNTEAFF
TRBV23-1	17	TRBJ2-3	CASSQGPGLAGADTQYF
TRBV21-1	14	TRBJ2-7	CASSERGSSYEQYF
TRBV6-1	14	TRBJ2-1	CASSGGLQINEQFF